This T cell receptor beta chain was found in a study of T cells in Graves' hyperthyroidism and ophthalmopathy. Absence of ophthalmopathy progression within 18 months defined stable Graves' hyperthyroidism. Diagnoses rested on clinical symptoms, serum thyroxine and TRAb, thyroid ultrasound and orbital computed tomography. Fresh peripheral blood, 10 ml, was the source of the PBMCs. Trimming shortened V by 7 bases and J by 8 bases, and 17 bases separated the two germline ends. The CDR3 length is 13 residues. Looked up from germline, CDR1 is SNHLY and CDR2 is FYNNEI. This clonotype has at least ten counts. Template material for amplifying TCR beta CDR3 regions consisted of RNA transcripts. HTBI primers were employed in a first-round RT-PCR of the TCR CDR3. TCRdb ran MiXCR on the multiplex PCR reads and lists one entry per CDR3 protein. The data show some 460,000 distinct CDR3 sequences, 15% to 18% seen once.

This chain uses TRBV2 with TRBJ1-2, with D unresolved. The sequence was collected from a young woman with Graves' hyperthyroidism. The sample consisted of blood. Here the CDR3 reads CASIKRGGGGYTF. The DNA of the CDR3 is TGTGCCAGCATTAAACGCGGCGGCGGGGGCTACACCTTC. The full variable domain, completed using reference TRBV2 and TRBJ1-2, is EPEVTQTPSHQVTQMGQEVILRCVPISNHLYFYWYRQILGQKVEFLVSFYNNEISEKSEIFDDQFSVERPDGSNFTLKIRSTKLEDSAMYFCASIKRGGGGYTFGSGTRLTVV.